Listed below are T cell receptor beta chains from one sample, sequenced in a study of OX40 agonist ivuxolimab in advanced cancers. The table came from immunoSEQ multiplex PCR; TCRdb's copy has only in-frame clones and leaves some out. The data hold roughly 30,000 clones, with roughly 74% observed a single time. The specimen was CD4+ or CD8+ T cells sorted from blood, collected in a trial of the OX40 agonist ivuxolimab. These receptors were taken from an adult with an advanced solid tumor such as melanoma, head and neck, liver or kidney cancer. CDR3s include the opening cysteine and the closing phenylalanine or tryptophan. D genes are given only for firm matches. The size of a clone is reported for some rows only, either as once, few or many, or as a class for expanded clones.

length: 15
D: TRBD1
J: TRBJ1-6
V: TRBV6-4
size: few
CDR3: CASSVCYRGRSPLHF
DNA: TGTGCCAGCAGTGTCTGTTACAGGGGTCGGTCACCCCTCCACTTT

length: 14
D: -
J: TRBJ1-4
V: TRBV5-1
size: -
CDR3: CASSFRDRNEKLFF
DNA: TGCGCCAGCAGCTTCCGGGACCGAAATGAAAAACTGTTTTTT

length: 11
D: -
J: TRBJ1-2
V: TRBV30
size: -
CDR3: CAWDYSAGYTF
DNA: TGTGCCTGGGATTACTCGGCTGGCTACACCTTC

length: 10
D: -
J: TRBJ1-4
V: TRBV20-1
size: -
CDR3: CSMDGEKLFF
DNA: TGCAGCATGGACGGAGAAAAACTGTTTTTT

length: 13
D: -
J: TRBJ1-2
V: TRBV6-5
size: -
CDR3: CASSMERNYGYTF
DNA: TGTGCCAGCAGTATGGAGAGAAACTATGGCTACACCTTC

length: 12
D: -
J: TRBJ2-7
V: TRBV7-9
size: -
CDR3: CASSFGGIEQYF
DNA: TGTGCCAGCAGCTTCGGAGGGATCGAGCAGTACTTC

length: 15
D: TRBD1
J: TRBJ1-3
V: TRBV2
size: -
CDR3: CASAQQGAEGNTIYF
DNA: TGTGCCAGCGCCCAACAGGGGGCAGAAGGAAACACCATATATTTT

length: 13
D: -
J: TRBJ2-5
V: TRBV10-1
size: -
CDR3: CATSEGGRETQYF
DNA: TGCGCCACCAGCGAGGGGGGCCGGGAGACCCAGTACTTC

length: 14
D: TRBD1
J: TRBJ1-4
V: TRBV6-1
size: medium-sized
CDR3: CASSVTGQNEKLFF
DNA: TGTGCCAGCAGTGTGACAGGGCAAAATGAAAAACTGTTTTTT

length: 14
D: -
J: TRBJ1-2
V: TRBV5-1
size: -
CDR3: CASSLGQMLAGYTF
DNA: TGCGCCAGCAGCTTGGGGCAGATGCTAGCTGGCTACACCTTC

length: 14
D: TRBD2
J: TRBJ2-7
V: TRBV28
size: -
CDR3: CASSLDSGSYEQYF
DNA: TGTGCCAGCAGTTTGGATAGCGGGAGCTACGAGCAGTACTTC

length: 13
D: -
J: TRBJ2-3
V: TRBV7-9
size: -
CDR3: CASSLDERDTQYF
DNA: TGTGCCAGCAGCTTAGATGAGCGAGATACGCAGTATTTT

length: 14
D: -
J: TRBJ1-3
V: TRBV5-1
size: -
CDR3: CASSLGPAGNTIYF
DNA: TGCGCCAGCAGCTTGGGCCCTGCTGGAAACACCATATATTTT

length: 16
D: TRBD2
J: TRBJ2-3
V: TRBV7-3
size: -
CDR3: CASSPRTSGLTDTQYF
DNA: TGTGCCAGCAGCCCGAGGACTAGCGGCCTCACAGATACGCAGTATTTT

length: 17
D: -
J: TRBJ2-2
V: TRBV5-1
size: -
CDR3: CASSLGVSGGDAGELFF
DNA: TGCGCCAGCAGCTTGGGAGTGTCAGGAGGGGACGCCGGGGAGCTGTTTTTT

length: 16
D: -
J: TRBJ1-4
V: TRBV18
size: -
CDR3: CASSPVASRIGEKLFF
DNA: TGTGCCAGCTCACCAGTCGCCTCGCGGATCGGTGAAAAACTGTTTTTT

length: 13
D: -
J: TRBJ2-1
V: TRBV7-8
size: few
CDR3: CASSLTLANEQFF
DNA: TGTGCCAGCAGCTTAACACTAGCAAATGAGCAGTTCTTC

length: 14
D: TRBD1
J: TRBJ1-6
V: TRBV7-2
size: -
CDR3: CATTWTGANSPLHF
DNA: TGTGCCACCACTTGGACAGGGGCTAATTCACCCCTCCACTTT

length: 15
D: -
J: TRBJ2-6
V: TRBV5-4
size: -
CDR3: CASSSWISGANVLTF
DNA: TGTGCCAGCAGCTCTTGGATCTCTGGGGCCAACGTCCTGACTTTC

length: 14
D: TRBD1
J: TRBJ1-2
V: TRBV18
size: -
CDR3: CASSDDRGGDGYTF
DNA: TGTGCCAGCTCAGACGACAGGGGGGGAGATGGCTACACCTTC

length: 14
D: TRBD2
J: TRBJ2-2
V: TRBV5-1
size: -
CDR3: CASKIAGNTGELFF
DNA: TGCGCCAGCAAAATAGCGGGGAACACCGGGGAGCTGTTTTTT

length: 18
D: TRBD1
J: TRBJ1-1
V: TRBV28
size: -
CDR3: CASSPEWTGLPVRTEAFF
DNA: TGTGCCAGCAGTCCAGAATGGACAGGGCTCCCAGTACGGACTGAAGCTTTCTTT

length: 14
D: -
J: TRBJ1-2
V: TRBV11-2
size: -
CDR3: CASSLRVVNYGYTF
DNA: TGTGCCAGCAGCTTAAGGGTGGTTAACTATGGCTACACCTTC

length: 14
D: TRBD1
J: TRBJ1-1
V: TRBV5-1
size: -
CDR3: CASSSDRVNTEAFF
DNA: TGCGCCAGCAGCTCGGACAGGGTAAACACTGAAGCTTTCTTT

length: 15
D: -
J: TRBJ1-3
V: TRBV13
size: -
CDR3: CASSSRLVEGNTIYF
DNA: TGTGCCAGCAGCTCTCGATTAGTGGAGGGAAACACCATATATTTT

length: 13
D: -
J: TRBJ2-3
V: TRBV6-4
size: -
CDR3: CASSDSGSDTQYF
DNA: TGTGCCAGCAGTGACTCAGGGTCAGATACGCAGTATTTT

length: 14
D: -
J: TRBJ1-2
V: TRBV2
size: -
CDR3: CASSDSLQGRGYTF
DNA: TGTGCCAGCAGTGATAGCCTACAGGGTCGTGGCTACACCTTC

length: 14
D: TRBD1
J: TRBJ1-2
V: TRBV2
size: -
CDR3: CASSEGQGANGYTF
DNA: TGTGCCAGCAGTGAGGGACAGGGGGCTAATGGCTACACCTTC

length: 16
D: -
J: TRBJ1-6
V: TRBV27
size: -
CDR3: CASSWVRGARNSPLHF
DNA: TGTGCCAGCAGTTGGGTTCGGGGGGCGAGAAATTCACCCCTCCACTTT

length: 14
D: -
J: TRBJ1-2
V: TRBV19
size: -
CDR3: CASSIDSLMSGYTF
DNA: TGTGCCAGTAGTATAGATTCCCTAATGAGTGGCTACACCTTC

length: 13
D: -
J: TRBJ1-2
V: TRBV7-9
size: few
CDR3: CASSLGTIYGYTF
DNA: TGTGCCAGCAGCTTGGGGACAATTTATGGCTACACCTTC

length: 14
D: TRBD1
J: TRBJ2-5
V: TRBV29-1
size: -
CDR3: CSGRQGGFQETQYF
DNA: TGCAGCGGTAGACAGGGGGGATTTCAAGAGACCCAGTACTTC

length: 14
D: -
J: TRBJ1-1
V: TRBV7-9
size: -
CDR3: CASSFFEANTEAFF
DNA: TGTGCCAGCAGCTTTTTCGAGGCCAACACTGAAGCTTTCTTT

length: 12
D: -
J: TRBJ1-2
V: TRBV11-2
size: few
CDR3: CASSLGRDGYTF
DNA: TGTGCCAGCAGCTTAGGCCGGGATGGCTACACCTTC

length: 14
D: -
J: TRBJ2-5
V: TRBV5-1
size: -
CDR3: CASSLDRGPGTQYF
DNA: TGCGCCAGCAGCTTGGATCGGGGTCCGGGGACCCAGTACTTC

length: 13
D: TRBD1
J: TRBJ1-2
V: TRBV6-5
size: -
CDR3: CASSPRTGYGYTF
DNA: TGTGCCAGCAGTCCTAGGACAGGGTACGGCTACACCTTC

length: 15
D: -
J: TRBJ2-4
V: TRBV18
size: -
CDR3: CASSPPNRAKNIQYF
DNA: TGTGCCAGCTCACCACCGAATCGGGCAAAAAACATTCAGTACTTC

length: 13
D: TRBD1
J: TRBJ2-1
V: TRBV19
size: -
CDR3: CASRDRASAEQFF
DNA: TGTGCCAGTAGGGACAGGGCGTCCGCTGAGCAGTTCTTC

length: 13
D: -
J: TRBJ2-7
V: TRBV7-2
size: -
CDR3: CASTFGTSYEQYF
DNA: TGTGCCAGCACCTTCGGGACTTCCTACGAGCAGTACTTC

length: 13
D: -
J: TRBJ2-3
V: TRBV5-6
size: -
CDR3: CASSLGPTDTQYF
DNA: TGTGCCAGCAGCTTGGGACCGACGGATACGCAGTATTTT

length: 15
D: -
J: TRBJ1-1
V: TRBV6-5
size: few
CDR3: CASSYTPRGVTEAFF
DNA: TGTGCCAGCAGTTACACCCCGAGGGGTGTTACTGAAGCTTTCTTT

length: 14
D: TRBD1
J: TRBJ1-1
V: TRBV27
size: -
CDR3: CASRIQGRNTEAFF
DNA: TGTGCCAGCAGAATACAGGGGAGAAACACTGAAGCTTTCTTT

length: 13
D: TRBD1
J: TRBJ1-2
V: TRBV27
size: -
CDR3: CASSWGTGLGYTF
DNA: TGTGCCAGCAGTTGGGGGACAGGGCTTGGCTACACCTTC

length: 15
D: -
J: TRBJ2-1
V: TRBV7-3
size: -
CDR3: CASSLTGATYNEQFF
DNA: TGTGCCAGCAGCTTAACCGGGGCCACCTACAATGAGCAGTTCTTC

length: 14
D: -
J: TRBJ2-5
V: TRBV7-8
size: -
CDR3: CASSLRRTQETQYF
DNA: TGTGCCAGCAGCTTAAGGCGGACCCAAGAGACCCAGTACTTC

length: 13
D: -
J: TRBJ2-7
V: TRBV7-9
size: -
CDR3: CASSLNQGYEQYF
DNA: TGTGCCAGCAGCCTTAACCAGGGTTACGAGCAGTACTTC

length: 15
D: -
J: TRBJ2-2
V: TRBV7-2
size: -
CDR3: CASSPRWGDTGELFF
DNA: TGTGCCAGCAGCCCCCGCTGGGGCGACACCGGGGAGCTGTTTTTT

length: 15
D: TRBD1
J: TRBJ1-1
V: TRBV7-2
size: -
CDR3: CASSLSTGVNTEAFF
DNA: TGTGCCAGCAGCTTATCGACAGGGGTGAACACTGAAGCTTTCTTT

length: 16
D: TRBD1
J: TRBJ1-6
V: TRBV19
size: -
CDR3: CASSTTGDAFYSPLHF
DNA: TGTGCCAGTAGTACAACAGGGGACGCTTTTTATTCACCCCTCCACTTT

length: 14
D: -
J: TRBJ2-2
V: TRBV25-1
size: -
CDR3: CASSPQDVRGELFF
DNA: TGTGCCAGCAGTCCTCAGGACGTAAGGGGGGAGCTGTTTTTT

length: 15
D: -
J: TRBJ1-6
V: TRBV27
size: -
CDR3: CASSPAGTYNSPLHF
DNA: TGTGCCAGCAGCCCGGCAGGCACCTATAATTCACCCCTCCACTTT

length: 18
D: -
J: TRBJ2-6
V: TRBV5-1
size: -
CDR3: CASSLAGRGESGANVLTF
DNA: TGCGCCAGCAGCTTGGCCGGGCGGGGAGAGTCTGGGGCCAACGTCCTGACTTTC

length: 14
D: -
J: TRBJ1-6
V: TRBV5-8
size: few
CDR3: CASSLDGGNSPLHF
DNA: TGTGCCAGCAGCTTGGATGGAGGGAATTCACCCCTCCACTTT

length: 11
D: -
J: TRBJ1-1
V: TRBV2
size: -
CDR3: CASSERSEAFF
DNA: TGTGCCAGCAGTGAAAGGTCTGAAGCTTTCTTT

length: 15
D: -
J: TRBJ1-4
V: TRBV25-1
size: -
CDR3: CASSSDRILNEKLFF
DNA: TGTGCCAGCAGCTCCGACAGGATCCTTAATGAAAAACTGTTTTTT